Each of the 8 T cell receptor beta chains below was sequenced from the same sample in a study of blood T cell repertoires in COVID-19. Assay: immunoSEQ multiplex PCR; the TCRdb copy retains only in-frame clones and omits some. The sample holds some 200,000 clones; more than 80% are singletons and the top ten take approximately 3.4%. The sample comprised PBMCs or T cells enriched from blood (not recorded which). These receptors originate from a woman aged 18 to 35 in a cohort exposed to, infected with or recovered from COVID-19 (not recorded which).

This clone showed up many times. The sample carries other DNA sequences with the same CDR3. The rearrangement uses TRBV28 and TRBJ2-7; tentatively, D is TRBD2 (6 bases). The CDR3 sequence is 13 residues long. Between the trimmed V and J ends, which lost 5 bases and 2 bases, there was a span of 10 bases. In germline, CDR1 is MDHEN, CDR2 SYDVKM. DNA for the CDR3: TGTGCCAGCAGTGGGACGGGGGCCTACGAGCAGTACTTC. This encodes CASSGTGAYEQYF. The full variable domain, completed using reference TRBV28 and TRBJ2-7, is DVKVTQSSRYLVKRTGEKVFLECVQDMDHENMFWYRQDPGLGLRLIYFSYDVKMKEKGDIPEGYSVSREKKERFSLILESASTNQTSMYLCASSGTGAYEQYFGPGTRLTVT.

The V gene is TRBV24-1, the J gene TRBJ2-1, with 8 bases that match TRBD1. Germline V gives CDR1 KGHDR, CDR2 SFDVKD. CDR3 length equals 15 residues. After removal of 7 bases from V and 7 bases from J, the junction contained 11 bases not matched to a gene. The CDR3 is CATSETGGRRNEQFF. Written as DNA, the CDR3 is TGTGCCACCAGCGAAACAGGGGGGAGGAGGAATGAGCAGTTCTTC.

J is TRBJ1-2 and V is TRBV9; D may be TRBD1 (6 bases). The germline V gene encodes CDR1 SGDLS and CDR2 YYNGEE. The CDR3 runs to 13 residues. V was pared by 7 bases and J by 5 bases, with 15 bases between. In nucleotides, the CDR3 is TGTGCCAGCGCCCAGGGGCTGTTGTATGGCTACACCTTC. This gives the protein CASAQGLLYGYTF.

CDR3 protein: CASSFHGSGPDTQYF. The CDR3 region has the DNA TGTGCCAGCAGCTTCCACGGGTCAGGGCCAGATACGCAGTATTTT. The chain recombines TRBV7-2 with TRBJ2-3, with a possible D match to TRBD1 (5 bases). Trimming removed 3 bases from V and 4 bases from J, with 14 bases in between. Germline-derived CDR1 and CDR2 are SGHTA and FQGNSA. The CDR3 spans 15 residues.

This chain uses TRBV30 with TRBJ1-6; 7 bases are a match to TRBD1. CDR1 is GTSNPN and CDR2 is SVGIG in the germline V gene (reference sequence). This CDR3 region has 15 residues. The J segment lost 7 bases and the V segment lost 3 bases, leaving 9 bases of the junction unmatched. CDR3 nucleotide sequence: TGTGCCTGGAGACAGGGGATCAACGGGAATTCACCCCTCCACTTT. This codes for CAWRQGINGNSPLHF.

This clone has more than one count but fewer than ten. The chain combines TRBV25-1 with TRBJ2-7, with 10 bases fitting TRBD1. CDR1 is MGHDK and CDR2 is SYGVNS in the germline V gene. V dropped 4 bases and J dropped 2; count of bases not matched to a gene: 5. CDR3 length: 15 amino acids. CDR3 loop: CASSVGQGGAYEQYF. The CDR3 nucleotides are TGTGCCAGCAGTGTAGGACAGGGGGGGGCCTACGAGCAGTACTTC.

Here the CDR3 DNA reads TGTGCCAGCAGCCCAACAGACAGGGGGCGGAACATTCAGTACTTC. Amino acids: CASSPTDRGRNIQYF. The chain employs TRBV7-9 and TRBJ2-4, with 10 bases aligning to TRBD1. The trim removed 5 bases at V and 7 bases at J, leaving 8 bases unmatched. Germline lookup yields CDR1 SEHNR and CDR2 FQNEAQ (reference sequence). This CDR3 has 15 amino acids.

The J gene is TRBJ1-3, the V gene TRBV11-3; D is perhaps TRBD1 (5 bases). This CDR3 is 15 amino acids long. The ends were cut back, 1 base at V and 3 bases at J, with 10 bases in the middle. Germline loops: CDR1 SGHNT, CDR2 YENEEA. In DNA, the CDR3 is TGTGCCAGCAGCTTAGTACGGCAGGGTGGAAACACCATATATTTT. It encodes CASSLVRQGGNTIYF.